These T cell receptor beta chains were read from a single sample in a study of T cells after yellow fever vaccination. TCRdb called the 5' RACE reads again in MiXCR, with one record for every CDR3 protein. The sample comprises approximately 580,000 distinct CDR3 sequences, roughly 17% of which are singletons, and around a sixth rests with the top ten. The input for sequencing was PBMCs, taken 5 days after the first yellow fever vaccination. The receptors were sampled from a man younger than 30 who received the YFV17D yellow fever vaccine. CDR3s leave out the opening cysteine and the closing phenylalanine or tryptophan.

V: TRBV29-1; J: TRBJ2-3; CDR3: SVEVAGVTDTQY
V: TRBV21-1; J: TRBJ1-2; CDR3: ASSKPKATGLFGYT
V: TRBV6-5; J: TRBJ2-7; CDR3: ASSYSKGDWDEQY
V: TRBV5-1; J: TRBJ2-4; CDR3: ASSLSPEGGNIQY
V: TRBV6-5; J: TRBJ2-5; CDR3: ASSYAGGVQETQY
V: TRBV20-1; J: TRBJ1-4; CDR3: SARVRADEKLF
V: TRBV4-3; J: TRBJ2-5; CDR3: ASSQDGAGKGETQY
V: TRBV12-3/TRBV12-4; J: TRBJ2-1; CDR3: ASRLGASYNEQF
V: TRBV5-1; J: TRBJ1-2; CDR3: ASSPGTGVYGYT
V: TRBV6-1; J: TRBJ2-5; CDR3: ATLPSWGLTQY
V: TRBV20-1; J: TRBJ1-1; CDR3: SAPPSGDPRYTEAF
V: TRBV6-5; J: TRBJ1-2; CDR3: ASSLNPISGYT
V: TRBV18; J: TRBJ1-2; CDR3: ASSPGRRTGYGYT
V: TRBV7-9; J: TRBJ1-4; CDR3: ASSFGASNEKLF
V: TRBV11-2; J: TRBJ2-3; CDR3: ASTAVVGTDTQY
V: TRBV5-6; J: TRBJ2-7; CDR3: ASSSMDEQY
V: TRBV6-1; J: TRBJ2-5; CDR3: ASSELAGDIQETQY
V: TRBV4-1; J: TRBJ2-3; CDR3: ASSQQSRWGTDTQY
V: TRBV20-1; J: TRBJ2-3; CDR3: SARARTGSADTQY
V: TRBV10-3; J: TRBJ2-3; CDR3: AISESTVVAQDQDTQY
V: TRBV28; J: TRBJ2-1; CDR3: ASFELYNEQF
V: TRBV7-8; J: TRBJ2-1; CDR3: ASSLGWENEQF
V: TRBV6-5; J: TRBJ2-5; CDR3: ASNQRETQY
V: TRBV29-1; J: TRBJ1-1; CDR3: SVRTLLNTEAF
V: TRBV6-5; J: TRBJ1-2; CDR3: ASSYSHASVGGYT
V: TRBV6-1; J: TRBJ2-5; CDR3: ASRSGLARETQY